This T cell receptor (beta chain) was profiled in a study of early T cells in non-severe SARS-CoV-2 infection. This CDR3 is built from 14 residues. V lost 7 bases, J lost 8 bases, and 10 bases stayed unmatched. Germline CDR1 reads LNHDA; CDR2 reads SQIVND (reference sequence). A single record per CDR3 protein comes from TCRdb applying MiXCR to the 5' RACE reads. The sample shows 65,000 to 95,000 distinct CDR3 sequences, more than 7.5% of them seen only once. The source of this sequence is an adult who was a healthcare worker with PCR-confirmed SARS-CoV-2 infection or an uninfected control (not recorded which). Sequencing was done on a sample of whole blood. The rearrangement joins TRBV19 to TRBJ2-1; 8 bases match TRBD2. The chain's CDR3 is CASNGLAGSDEQFF. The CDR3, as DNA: TGTGCCAGTAATGGGCTAGCGGGTTCCGATGAGCAGTTCTTC.